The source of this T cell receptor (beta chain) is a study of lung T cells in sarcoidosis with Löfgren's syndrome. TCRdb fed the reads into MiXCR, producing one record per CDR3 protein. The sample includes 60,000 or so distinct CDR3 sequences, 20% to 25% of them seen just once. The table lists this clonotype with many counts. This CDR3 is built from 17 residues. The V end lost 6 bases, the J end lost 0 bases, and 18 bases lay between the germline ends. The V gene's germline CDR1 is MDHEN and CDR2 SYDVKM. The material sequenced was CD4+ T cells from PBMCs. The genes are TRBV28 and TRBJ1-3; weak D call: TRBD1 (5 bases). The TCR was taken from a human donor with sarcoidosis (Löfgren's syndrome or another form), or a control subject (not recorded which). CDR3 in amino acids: CASSPGGTEYSGNTIYF. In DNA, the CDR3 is TGTGCCAGCAGCCCAGGTGGGACGGAGTACTCTGGAAACACCATATATTTT.